This section outlines one T cell receptor (beta chain) sequence together with its context. Its target is unknown. TCRdb's copy holds only in-frame clones and misses some; the assay was immunoSEQ multiplex PCR. The sample shows under 150,000 clones, 70% to 90% of them seen only once. V lost 7 bases to trimming and J lost 3 bases, with 12 bases between them. The CDR3 length is 13 residues. Germline V gene sequence: CDR1 KGHSY, CDR2 FQNENV. The data belong to a study of Ad26.COV2.S vaccination and SARS-CoV-2 variants. Study conclusions and caveats: Those who received vaccine or placebo ended up with similar non-spike TCR breadth. Analytic work on TCR breadth and depth might have understated the full extent of total T cell responses. Among vaccine recipients, spike-specific TCR breadth exceeded that of placebo recipients.

The clonotype comes from a human donor who had recovered from COVID-19. V gene TRBV16 combines with J gene TRBJ1-1; a weak D match, TRBD1 (6 bases). Material: peripheral blood, obtained after recovery from COVID-19. The CDR3 DNA follows: TGTGCCAGCACCCAGGGGTTGGACACTGAAGCTTTCTTT. Translation gives CASTQGLDTEAFF.